This TCR beta chain was found in a study of blood T cell repertoires in COVID-19. Overall study: Acute and convalescent COVID-19 specimens originated in the United States, Italy and Spain. Sample material is recorded as cDNA or gDNA derived from T cells, B-cell-depleted T cells, or PBMCs.

This clone was recorded a few times. Per germline, CDR1 MNHEY and CDR2 SVGAGI. CDR3 length: 15 residues. V shed 5 bases, J shed 4 bases, and the junction held 11 bases outside the gene matches. Authors' data handling: Reference gene primer amplification in the assay estimated nucleated cell counts. The table came from immunoSEQ multiplex PCR; TCRdb's copy has only in-frame clones and leaves some out. From that table come the V and J calls and clone size; the DNA was used to work out D and trimming. This repertoire shows tens of thousands of clones, more than 70% found once; its top ten account for roughly 44%.

This clonotype originated in a human donor in a cohort sampled during active COVID-19. The source material was peripheral blood. The chain is built from TRBV6-5 and TRBJ2-7; 7 bases match TRBD1. The CDR3 sequence is CASSRDGTALYEQYF. CDR3 bases: TGTGCCAGCAGTAGAGACGGGACAGCCTTATACGAGCAGTACTTC.